This TCR beta chain was retrieved from a study of control samples from healthy donors and cancer patients. This CDR3 has 13 amino acids. Germline V gene lookup returns CDR1 SGHTS and CDR2 YDEGEE. V was clipped by 6 bases and J by 5 bases; unmatched bases: 7. The method was immunoSEQ multiplex PCR; TCRdb's version includes in-frame clones alone and lacks a portion of them. The repertoire has about 190,000 clones, about nine tenths of them found once; the top ten carry 1.5% to 2%. The sequencing sample was made of blood. This receptor was identified in a man younger than 45 in good health. This chain uses TRBV5-8 with TRBJ1-1, with 7 bases fitting TRBD1. The CDR3 DNA is TGTGCCAGCACCCCAGGGGGGGGTACTGAAGCTTTCTTT. It codes for CASTPGGGTEAFF.